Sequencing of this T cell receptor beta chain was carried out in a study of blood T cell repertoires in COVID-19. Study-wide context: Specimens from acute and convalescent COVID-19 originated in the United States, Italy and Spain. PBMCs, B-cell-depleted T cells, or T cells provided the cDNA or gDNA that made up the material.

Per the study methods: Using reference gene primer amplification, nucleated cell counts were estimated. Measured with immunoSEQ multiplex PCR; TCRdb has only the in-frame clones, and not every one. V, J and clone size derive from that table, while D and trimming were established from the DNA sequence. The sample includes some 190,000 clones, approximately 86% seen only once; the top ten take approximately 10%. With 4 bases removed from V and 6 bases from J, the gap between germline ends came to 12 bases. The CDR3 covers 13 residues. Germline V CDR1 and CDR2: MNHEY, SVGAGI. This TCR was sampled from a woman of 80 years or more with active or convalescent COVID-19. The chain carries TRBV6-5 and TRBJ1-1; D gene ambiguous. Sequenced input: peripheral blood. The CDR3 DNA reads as TGTGCCAGCAGTTCTCGAGAACGGGCTGAAGCTTTCTTT. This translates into CASSSRERAEAFF.